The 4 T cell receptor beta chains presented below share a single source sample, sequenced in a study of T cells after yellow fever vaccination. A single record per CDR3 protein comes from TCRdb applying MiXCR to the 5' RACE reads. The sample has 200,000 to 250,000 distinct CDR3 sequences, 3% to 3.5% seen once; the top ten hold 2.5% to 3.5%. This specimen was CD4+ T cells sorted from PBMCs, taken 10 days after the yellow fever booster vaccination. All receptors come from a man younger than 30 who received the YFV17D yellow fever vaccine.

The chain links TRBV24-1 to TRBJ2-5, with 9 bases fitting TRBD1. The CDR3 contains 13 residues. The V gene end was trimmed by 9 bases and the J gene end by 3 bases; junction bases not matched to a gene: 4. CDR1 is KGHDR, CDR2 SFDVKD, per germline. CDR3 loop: CATAQGAEETQYF. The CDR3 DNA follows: TGTGCCACCGCACAGGGGGCGGAAGAGACCCAGTACTTC.

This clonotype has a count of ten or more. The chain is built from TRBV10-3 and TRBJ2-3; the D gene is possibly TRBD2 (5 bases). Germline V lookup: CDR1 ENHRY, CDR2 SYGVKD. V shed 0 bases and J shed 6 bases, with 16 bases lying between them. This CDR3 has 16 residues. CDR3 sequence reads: CAISESAGVGVDTQYF. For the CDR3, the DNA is TGTGCCATCAGTGAGTCAGCCGGGGTGGGAGTGGATACGCAGTATTTT.

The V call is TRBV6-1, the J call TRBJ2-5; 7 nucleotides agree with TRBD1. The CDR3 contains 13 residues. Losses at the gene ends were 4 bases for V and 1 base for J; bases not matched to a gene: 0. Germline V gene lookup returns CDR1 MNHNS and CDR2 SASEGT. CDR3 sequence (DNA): TGTGCCAGCAGTGCAGGGGGCCAAGAGACCCAGTACTTC. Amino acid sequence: CASSAGGQETQYF.

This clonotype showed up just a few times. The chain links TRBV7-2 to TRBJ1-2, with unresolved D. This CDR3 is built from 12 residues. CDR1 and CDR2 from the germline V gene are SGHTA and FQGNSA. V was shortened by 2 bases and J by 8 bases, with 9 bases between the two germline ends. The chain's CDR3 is CASSLYPGGYTF. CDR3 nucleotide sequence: TGTGCCAGCAGCTTATATCCCGGCGGCTACACCTTC.